The present entry profiles one TCR beta chain with its context. The table came from immunoSEQ multiplex PCR; TCRdb's copy has only in-frame clones and leaves some out. The table has hundreds of thousands of clones, about nine tenths seen once; the top ten hold around 2.7%. The V gene lost 5 bases and the J gene lost 1 base, with 14 bases spanning the gap. The CDR3 has 15 residues. Germline V gene sequence: CDR1 SEHNR, CDR2 FQNEAQ (reference sequence). This record comes from a study of blood T cell repertoires in COVID-19. In Cohort 3, a recovered donor had either two negative PCRs, clearance, or symptom resolution.

Sequencing used PBMCs or T cells enriched from blood (not recorded which). The sequence was obtained from a man aged 55 to 69 who had recovered from COVID-19. This chain connects TRBV7-9 to TRBJ1-1, with D uncertain. The CDR3 region is CASSLPSRGNTEAFF. The DNA of the CDR3 is TGTGCCAGCAGCCTACCTAGCCGAGGGAACACTGAAGCTTTCTTT. The variable domain in full, with the rest retrieved from reference TRBV7-9 and TRBJ1-1, is DTGVSQNPRHKITKRGQNVTFRCDPISEHNRLYWYRQTLGQGPEFLTYFQNEAQLEKSRLLSDRFSAERPKGSFSTLEIQRTEQGDSAMYLCASSLPSRGNTEAFFGQGTRLTVV.